This T cell receptor beta chain was sequenced for a study of T cells in women clearing cervical HPV infection. Study-level information: Women with histologically confirmed HPV16-related CIN3 or worse, 2 with invasive cancer, served as cases. Blood came at first lesion visit for cases, post-clearance for controls.

Clones were read by immunoSEQ multiplex PCR, and TCRdb kept only the in-frame ones, dropping some. The specimen's table records some 24,000 clones. V shed 6 bases, J shed 6 bases, and the junction held 7 bases outside the gene matches. This CDR3 spans 14 amino acids. The V gene's germline CDR1 is LNHDA and CDR2 SQIVND (reference sequence). Regarding the study as a whole: CIN3+ cases had significantly higher TCR richness than controls; evenness did not differ. TRBV6-7 relative abundance averaged around 0.11% in cases and under 0.2% in controls.

With regard to this clone: Its antigen is not identified. The read is 3 residues too short to cover the CDR3 end, so that end is filled in from the germline J gene.

Sequenced sample: blood buffy coat. The receptor's source is a woman between 18 and 70 years old with a cervical HPV16 infection that either progressed to CIN3+ or cleared (not recorded which). V usage is TRBV19 and J usage is TRBJ1-5, with 8 bases fitting TRBD1. This chain's CDR3 is CASSTRGLRQPQHF. The CDR3 DNA, read in part, is TGTGCCAGTAGCACCAGGGGGCTTCGTCAGCCC.